This T cell receptor beta chain stems from a study of T-cell reconstitution after alpha-beta-depleted transplantation in children. The study's findings and limits: Newly produced T cells mostly provided counts and TCRbeta diversity after one year, as hyperexpanded clones declined. Some patients owed their high day-60 TCRbeta diversity to surviving recipient T cells and thymic progenitors. By about two months after transplant, alpha-beta T cells reportedly arose from several hundred graft clones that had expanded.

Unique molecular identifiers tagged the TCRbeta library. TCRdb independently ran MiXCR on the PCR reads; one entry per CDR3 protein. The sample contains 700,000 to 850,000 distinct CDR3 sequences, 15% to 20% of which appear only once. This clonotype showed up just a few times. No antigen is known for it. Trimming cost V 3 bases and J 6 bases; bases outside gene matches: 6. CDR3 length: 14 amino acids. From germline, CDR1 is DFQATT and CDR2 SNEGSKA (reference sequence). The material sequenced was PBMCs, mostly from graft donor cells, taken 360 days after TCRalphabeta/CD19-depleted stem cell transplant. The TCR sequence derives from a male patient under 18 who had a stem cell transplant for acute lymphoblastic leukemia, so the T cells may come from the graft donor. V and J are TRBV20-1 and TRBJ1-5, with 9 bases identical to TRBD1. The CDR3 here is CSARRDRGAQPQHF. DNA for the CDR3: TGCAGTGCTAGGCGTGACAGGGGGGCTCAGCCCCAGCATTTT.